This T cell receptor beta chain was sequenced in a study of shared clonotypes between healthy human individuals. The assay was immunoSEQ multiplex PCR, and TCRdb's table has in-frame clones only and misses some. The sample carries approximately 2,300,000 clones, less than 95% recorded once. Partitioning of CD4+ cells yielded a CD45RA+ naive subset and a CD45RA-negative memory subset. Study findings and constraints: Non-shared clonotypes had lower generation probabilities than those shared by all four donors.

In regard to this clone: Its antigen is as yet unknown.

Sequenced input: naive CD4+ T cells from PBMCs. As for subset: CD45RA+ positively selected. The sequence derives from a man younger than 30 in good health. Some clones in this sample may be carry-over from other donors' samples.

CDR3 DNA sequence: TGTGCCAGCAGCATTGGGGTGTGGGCTGAAAGCTCTGGAAACACCATATATTTT. This encodes CASSIGVWAESSGNTIYF. The V gene is TRBV7-6, the J gene TRBJ1-3; D is unresolved. The CDR3 has 18 amino acids. CDR1 and CDR2 from the germline V gene are SGHVS and FNYEAQ. With 5 bases removed from V and 0 bases from J, the gap between germline ends came to 20 bases.